These 16 T cell receptor beta chains were sequenced from one sample in a study of graft-versus-host responses after intestinal transplantation. Here immunoSEQ multiplex PCR was the method, and the copy in TCRdb shows in-frame clones only, minus some. The repertoire consists of 85,000 to 90,000 clones, with roughly 90% occurring once and the leading ten covering approximately 0.11%. The antigens these receptors bind are not known. Sample: unstimulated CD4+ T cells sorted from spleen or lymph node cells, taken before intestinal transplant. The receptors come from a human donor who received an intestinal transplant.

Written as DNA, the CDR3 is TGTGCCAGATCAGCAGCGGGGCATATTACTAGCACAGATACGCAGTATTTT. Amino acid sequence: CARSAAGHITSTDTQYF. This sequence joins TRBV2 and TRBJ2-3; 7 nucleotides line up with TRBD2. Germline loops: CDR1 SNHLY, CDR2 FYNNEI. This CDR3 has 17 residues. The ends lost 9 bases at V and 0 bases at J; junction bases unmatched: 15.

This clone has only a few counts. The genes are TRBV6-5 and TRBJ2-5; TRBD2 agrees at 8 bases. Germline V CDR1 and CDR2: MNHEY, SVGAGI. The CDR3 has 15 amino acids. The V and J ends lost 6 bases and 7 bases, in that order; junction bases with no gene match: 13. In nucleotides, the CDR3 is TGTGCCAGCAGGGGACTAGAGGGGGGGGGAGGGACCCAGTACTTC. This sequence encodes CASRGLEGGGGTQYF.

The chain carries TRBV27 and TRBJ1-3; possibly TRBD1 for D (5 bases). V gave up 3 bases and J gave up 0 bases, with 12 bases separating them. CDR1 MNHEY and CDR2 SMNVEV come from the germline V gene (reference sequence). CDR3 length: 16 residues. The CDR3 bases are TGTGCCAGCAGTTTTGCGGGGCCCCACTCTGGAAACACCATATATTTT. As protein: CASSFAGPHSGNTIYF.

This sequence joins TRBV6-1 and TRBJ2-3; TRBD2 aligns across 11 bases. The CDR3 extends over 15 amino acids. J gave up 5 bases and V 6 bases, and 7 bases lay outside the gene matches. Per the germline V gene, CDR1 is MNHNS and CDR2 is SASEGT. The CDR3: CASSPGTSGLDTQYF. The CDR3 DNA follows: TGTGCCAGCAGCCCTGGGACTAGCGGTTTAGATACGCAGTATTTT.

The chain joins TRBV11-2 to TRBJ1-1, with 8 bases lining up with TRBD1. There are 16 residues in the CDR3. Germline V gene sequence: CDR1 SGHAT, CDR2 FQNNGV. V lost 3 bases to trimming and J lost 5 bases; unmatched junction nucleotides: 11. The CDR3 loop is CASSLSLDRGGTEAFF. Here the CDR3 DNA reads TGTGCCAGCAGCTTGTCCCTCGACAGGGGAGGGACTGAAGCTTTCTTT.

The chain combines TRBV6-5 with TRBJ1-6, with D uncertain. V lost 5 bases, J lost 5 bases, and 7 bases lay in between. Germline CDR1 is MNHEY and CDR2 is SVGAGI. This CDR3 has 13 residues. CDR3 sequence (DNA): TGTGCCAGCAGTACAGAGCATAATTCACCCCTCCACTTT. This translates into CASSTEHNSPLHF.

The gene calls are TRBV5-1 and TRBJ2-7, with D tentatively TRBD2 (6 bases). Germline V gene lookup returns CDR1 SGHRS and CDR2 YFSETQ. The CDR3 totals 15 residues. Trimming removed 4 bases at V and 3 bases at J, with 17 bases between. CDR3 sequence (DNA): TGCGCCAGCAGCCCAGGTGGGACGGGGGACTACGAGCAGTACTTC. Encoded protein: CASSPGGTGDYEQYF.

The V call is TRBV7-9, the J call TRBJ1-1, with no clear D. CDR1 SEHNR and CDR2 FQNEAQ come from the germline V gene (reference sequence). There are 11 residues in the CDR3. Trimming took 5 bases from V and 4 from J, leaving 5 bases between them. DNA for the CDR3: TGTGCCAGCAGCCCCAGCACTGAAGCTTTCTTT. Translated, it gives CASSPSTEAFF.

This clone showed up just a few times. The chain uses TRBV6-5 and TRBJ1-2, with D possibly being TRBD1 (6 bases). The germline gives CDR1 MNHEY, CDR2 SVGAGI. Trimming removed 8 bases from V and 4 bases from J, with 14 bases in between. The CDR3 runs to 13 residues. DNA of the CDR3: TGTGCCAGCTCCAGACAGGTCGGCTATGGCTACACCTTC. Translation gives CASSRQVGYGYTF.

The chain joins TRBV9 to TRBJ2-2, with 9 bases identical to TRBD1. This CDR3 spans 16 amino acids. With V trimmed by 3 bases and J by 4 bases, 7 bases remained unmatched. CDR1 is SGDLS, CDR2 YYNGEE, per germline. For the CDR3, the DNA is TGTGCCAGCAGCGCCCCAACAGGGGGCGGCACCGGGGAGCTGTTTTTT. Protein product: CASSAPTGGGTGELFF.

V usage is TRBV10-3 and J usage is TRBJ1-3; 7 nucleotides match TRBD1. The ends lost 6 bases at V and 2 bases at J; junction bases unmatched: 4. Looked up from germline, CDR1 is ENHRY and CDR2 is SYGVKD. The CDR3 consists of 14 residues. This chain's CDR3 is CAIRLQGAGNTIYF. The DNA of the CDR3 is TGTGCCATCAGACTCCAGGGGGCTGGAAACACCATATATTTT.

In its sample, this clone was seen once. The rearrangement links TRBV6-5 to TRBJ1-2, with TRBD1 as a possible D gene (5 bases). Between the trimmed V and J ends, which lost 7 bases and 8 bases, there was a span of 20 bases. The CDR3 is 14 residues long. Germline V lookup: CDR1 MNHEY, CDR2 SVGAGI. CDR3 bases: TGTGCCAGCAATTTAAGGCAGGGATGGGAAGGCTACACCTTC. Translated: CASNLRQGWEGYTF.

This CDR3 reads CASRPTFWTATYEQYF. CDR3 coding DNA: TGTGCCAGTAGACCGACCTTTTGGACAGCCACCTACGAGCAGTACTTC. The chain is built from TRBV19 and TRBJ2-7; TRBD1 might be the D (6 bases). V dropped 6 bases and J dropped 2 bases, with 20 bases sitting between them. CDR1 LNHDA and CDR2 SQIVND come from the germline V gene (reference sequence). The CDR3 has 16 amino acids.

The V call is TRBV2, the J call TRBJ1-1; D not resolved. V lost 6 bases and J lost 0, with 8 bases in between. The CDR3 is 13 residues long. The germline CDR1 and CDR2 sequences are SNHLY and FYNNEI. Written as DNA, the CDR3 is TGTGCCAGCAGGTTGGCCCTGAACACTGAAGCTTTCTTT. It specifies CASRLALNTEAFF.

The rearrangement uses TRBV7-2 and TRBJ2-5; D may be TRBD2 (6 bases). The CDR3 covers 14 residues. V lost 1 base and J 5 bases, leaving 11 bases between the germline ends. Per germline, CDR1 SGHTA and CDR2 FQGNSA. The CDR3 DNA sequence: TGTGCCAGCAGCTTAGGGGCGGGGCCGGAGACCCAGTACTTC. The encoded protein is CASSLGAGPETQYF.

The chain employs TRBV19 and TRBJ2-3; D remains unclear. The CDR3 length is 13 residues. The germline V and J ends were trimmed by 3 bases and 4 bases, with 8 bases remaining between them. From germline, CDR1 is LNHDA and CDR2 SQIVND (reference sequence). The CDR3 region has the DNA TGTGCCAGTAGTATTCGGAGTCCAGATACGCAGTATTTT. Its protein product is CASSIRSPDTQYF.